This TCR beta chain was sequenced in a study of a mutant IDH1 vaccine in newly diagnosed glioma. On the study more broadly: Vaccinations, eight in total, occurred in weeks 1, 3, 5, 7, 11, 15, 19, 23.

Trimming removed 5 bases from V and 15 bases from J, with 13 bases in between. This CDR3 is built from 11 residues. CDR1 MNHEY and CDR2 SVGAGI come from the germline V gene. As to this clone: Its antigen remains unidentified.

This table comes from immunoSEQ multiplex PCR, and its TCRdb copy is limited to in-frame clones, with some not included. Here the sample spans around 40,000 clones, 60% to 85% being singletons. The time point: week 23, last vaccination. The content of each vaccine dose was 300 ug of mutant IDH1 20-mer peptide, and topical imiquimod accompanied it. The source of this sequence is a woman aged 40 to 55 with glioma. Some clones in this sample may be carry-over from other donors' samples. The starting material was PBMCs, obtained from a glioma patient whose treatment included an IDH1 peptide vaccine. The genes are TRBV6-5 and TRBJ1-4; perhaps TRBD1 as D (6 bases). The CDR3 region is CASSGAGAVFF. The CDR3 region has the DNA TGTGCCAGCAGTGGTGCGGGGGCGGTGTTTTTT.